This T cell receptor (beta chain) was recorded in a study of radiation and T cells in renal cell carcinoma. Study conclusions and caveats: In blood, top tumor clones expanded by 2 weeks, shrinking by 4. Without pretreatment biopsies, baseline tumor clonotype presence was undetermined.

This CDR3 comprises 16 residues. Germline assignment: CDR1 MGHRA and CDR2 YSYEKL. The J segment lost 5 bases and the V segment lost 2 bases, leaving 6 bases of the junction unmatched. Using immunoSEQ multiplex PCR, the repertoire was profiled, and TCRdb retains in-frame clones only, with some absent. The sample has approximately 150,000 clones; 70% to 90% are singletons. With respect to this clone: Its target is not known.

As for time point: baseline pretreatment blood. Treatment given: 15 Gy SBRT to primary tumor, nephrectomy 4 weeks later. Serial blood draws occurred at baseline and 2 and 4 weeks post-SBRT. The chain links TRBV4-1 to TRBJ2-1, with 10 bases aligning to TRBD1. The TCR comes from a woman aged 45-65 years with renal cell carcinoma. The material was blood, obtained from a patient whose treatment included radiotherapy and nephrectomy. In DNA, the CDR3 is TGCGCCAGCAGCCAATCCGGGACAGGGGATAACAATGAGCAGTTCTTC. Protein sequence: CASSQSGTGDNNEQFF.